Each of the 5 T cell receptor beta chains below was sequenced from the same sample in a study of CD8 T cells in ankylosing spondylitis. TCRdb independently ran MiXCR on the 5' RACE reads; one entry per CDR3 protein. Found here are about 130,000 distinct CDR3 sequences, approximately 10% of them singletons; the top ten hold about 3.8%. The sample comprised blood, either unsorted or a sorted T cell fraction (not recorded which). Source of these receptors: a female donor with ankylosing spondylitis or in good health (not recorded which).

This clonotype was counted many times. This chain connects TRBV5-5 to TRBJ1-4; D perhaps matches TRBD1 (5 bases). Germline loops: CDR1 SGHKS, CDR2 YYEKEE (reference sequence). With 0 bases removed from V and 11 bases from J, the gap between germline ends came to 20 bases. The CDR3 runs to 16 residues. The CDR3 loop is CASSLVSILGGDKLFF. CDR3 nucleotide sequence: TGTGCCAGCAGCTTGGTCTCTATCTTAGGAGGGGATAAACTGTTTTTT.

This clonotype was seen ten or more times. The chain employs TRBV5-1 and TRBJ2-6; 8 bases agree with TRBD2. J lost 0 bases, V lost 4 bases, and 9 bases had no gene match. Germline-derived CDR1 and CDR2 are SGHRS and YFSETQ. The CDR3 runs to 18 residues. The CDR3 coding sequence is TGCGCCAGCAGCGCCGTCAGCGGGGGTTACTCTGGGGCCAACGTCCTGACTTTC. This codes for CASSAVSGGYSGANVLTF.

Comment on this clonotype: One junction end disagrees with the germline gene, perhaps due to a read error. V and J are TRBV5-1 and TRBJ1-2; D gene uncertain. Per the germline V gene, CDR1 is SGHRS and CDR2 is YFSETQ. The CDR3 spans 13 residues. CDR3 nucleotides: TGCGCCAGCAGATCGACCGGGCTACATGGCGACACCTTC. It encodes CASRSTGLHGDTF.

In this sample, this clonotype turned up a few times. The chain combines TRBV30 with TRBJ2-1; TRBD2 matches at 7 bases. CDR3 size: 15 residues. The ends lost 0 bases at V and 6 bases at J; junction bases unmatched: 8. Per germline, CDR1 GTSNPN and CDR2 SVGIG (reference sequence). In DNA, the CDR3 is TGTGCCTGGAGTGTATTGCGCGGGAGAGTCAATGAGCAGTTCTTC. It is translated as CAWSVLRGRVNEQFF.

CDR3 DNA: TGCAGCGCCGTGACTGGGAACACTGAAGCTTTCTTT. This gives the protein CSAVTGNTEAFF. V is TRBV29-1 and J is TRBJ1-1; D not certain. V dropped 7 bases and J dropped 1 base, with 10 bases sitting between them. This CDR3 contains 12 residues. The germline V gene encodes CDR1 SQVTM and CDR2 ANQGSEA.